This T cell receptor beta chain derives from a study of blood T cell repertoires in COVID-19. Study details: Samples came from the United States, Italy and Spain, spanning acute and convalescent COVID-19. PBMCs, B-cell-depleted T cells, or T cells provided the cDNA or gDNA that made up the material.

Using immunoSEQ multiplex PCR, the repertoire was profiled, and TCRdb retains in-frame clones only, with some absent. The repertoire holds approximately 100,000 clones, with around 89% as singletons. Between the trimmed V and J ends, which lost 3 bases and 6 bases, there was a span of 13 bases. The germline gives CDR1 MNHNS, CDR2 SASEGT. The CDR3 length is 14 residues. The TCR comes from a human donor with acute or convalescent COVID-19. The donor label of this sample is uncertain. The chain is built from TRBV6-1 and TRBJ2-3; the D is unclear. Sequencing was performed on peripheral blood. The CDR3 region is CASSDSYWSDTQYF. For the CDR3, the DNA is TGTGCCAGCAGTGATTCGTACTGGAGTGATACGCAGTATTTT.